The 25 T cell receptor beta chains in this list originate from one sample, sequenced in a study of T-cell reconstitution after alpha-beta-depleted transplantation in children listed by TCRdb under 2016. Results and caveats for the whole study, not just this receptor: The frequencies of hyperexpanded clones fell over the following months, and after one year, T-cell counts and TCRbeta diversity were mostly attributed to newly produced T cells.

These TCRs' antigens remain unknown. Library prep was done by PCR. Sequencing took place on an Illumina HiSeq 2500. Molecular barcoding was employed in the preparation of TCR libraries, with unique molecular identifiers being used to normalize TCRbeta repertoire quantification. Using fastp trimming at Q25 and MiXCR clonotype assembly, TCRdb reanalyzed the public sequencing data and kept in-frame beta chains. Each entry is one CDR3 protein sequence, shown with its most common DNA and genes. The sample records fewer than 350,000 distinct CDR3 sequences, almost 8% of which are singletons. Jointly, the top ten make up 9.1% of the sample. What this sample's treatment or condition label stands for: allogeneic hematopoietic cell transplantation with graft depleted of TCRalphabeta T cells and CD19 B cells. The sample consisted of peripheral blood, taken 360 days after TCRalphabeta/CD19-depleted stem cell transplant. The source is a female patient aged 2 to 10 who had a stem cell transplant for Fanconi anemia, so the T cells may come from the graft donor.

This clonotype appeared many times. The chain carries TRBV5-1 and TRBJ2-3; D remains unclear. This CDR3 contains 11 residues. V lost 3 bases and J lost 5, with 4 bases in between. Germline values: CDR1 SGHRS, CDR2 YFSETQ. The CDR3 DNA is TGCGCCAGCAGCTCAGAAGATACGCAGTATTTT. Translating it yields CASSSEDTQYF. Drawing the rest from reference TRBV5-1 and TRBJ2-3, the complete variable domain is KAGVTQTPRYLIKTRGQQVTLSCSPISGHRSVSWYQQTPGQGLQFLFEYFSETQRNKGNFPGRFSGRQFSNSRSEMNVSTLELGDSALYLCASSSEDTQYFGPGTRLTVL.

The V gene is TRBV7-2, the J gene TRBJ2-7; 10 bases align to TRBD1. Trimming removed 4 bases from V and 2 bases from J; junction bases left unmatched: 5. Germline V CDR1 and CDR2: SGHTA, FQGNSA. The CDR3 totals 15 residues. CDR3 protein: CASSSPGQGPYEQYF. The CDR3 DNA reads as TGTGCCAGCAGCTCACCGGGACAGGGGCCCTACGAGCAGTACTTC.

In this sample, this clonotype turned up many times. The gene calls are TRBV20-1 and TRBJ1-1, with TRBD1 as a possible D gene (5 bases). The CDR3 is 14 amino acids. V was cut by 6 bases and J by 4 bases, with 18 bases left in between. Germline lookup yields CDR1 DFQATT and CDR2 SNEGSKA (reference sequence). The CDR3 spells CSAPMVTGGTEAFF. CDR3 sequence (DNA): TGCAGTGCCCCTATGGTGACCGGGGGCACTGAAGCTTTCTTT.

CDR3 region: CASSVRDAGAYGYTF. CDR3 DNA: TGCGCCAGCAGCGTCCGGGACGCAGGAGCCTATGGCTACACCTTC. The V gene is TRBV5-1, the J gene TRBJ1-2; TRBD1 is a possible D gene (5 bases). Germline V CDR1 and CDR2: SGHRS, YFSETQ. CDR3 length equals 15 residues. The V gene lost 4 bases and the J gene lost 4 bases, with 17 bases spanning the gap.

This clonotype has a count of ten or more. CDR3 sequence: CASSSRTVYEQYF. In DNA form, the CDR3 reads TGTGCCAGCAGCTCCCGGACAGTCTACGAGCAGTACTTC. The chain is built from TRBV7-2 and TRBJ2-7, with a tentative D call TRBD1 (6 bases). The CDR3 is made up of 13 amino acids. Germline CDR1 and CDR2: SGHTA and FQGNSA. Trimming stripped 4 bases from V and 3 bases from J, with 10 bases between.

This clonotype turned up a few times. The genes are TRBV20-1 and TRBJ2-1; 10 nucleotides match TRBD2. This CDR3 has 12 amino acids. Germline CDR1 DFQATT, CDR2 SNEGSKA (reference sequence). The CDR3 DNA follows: TGCAGATTGAGCGGGGGGGGCTATGAGCAGTTCTTC. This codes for CRLSGGGYEQFF.

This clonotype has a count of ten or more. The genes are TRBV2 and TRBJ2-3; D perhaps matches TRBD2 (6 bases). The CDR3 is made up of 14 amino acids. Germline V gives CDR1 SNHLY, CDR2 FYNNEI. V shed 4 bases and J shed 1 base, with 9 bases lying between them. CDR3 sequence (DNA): TGTGCCAGCAGTGTGGCTAGCGGCACAGATACGCAGTATTTT. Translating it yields CASSVASGTDTQYF.

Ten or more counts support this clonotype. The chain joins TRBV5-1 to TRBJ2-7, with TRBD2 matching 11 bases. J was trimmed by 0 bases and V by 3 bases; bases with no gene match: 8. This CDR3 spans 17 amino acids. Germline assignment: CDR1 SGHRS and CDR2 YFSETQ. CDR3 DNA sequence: TGCGCCAGCAGCTCCATAGCGGGAGGGCCTAGCTCCTACGAGCAGTACTTC. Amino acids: CASSSIAGGPSSYEQYF.

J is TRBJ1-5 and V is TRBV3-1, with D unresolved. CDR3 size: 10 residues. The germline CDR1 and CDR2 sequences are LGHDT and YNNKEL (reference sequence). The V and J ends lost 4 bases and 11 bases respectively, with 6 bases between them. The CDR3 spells CASSPSTQHF. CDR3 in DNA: TGTGCCAGCAGCCCCTCCACCCAGCATTTT.

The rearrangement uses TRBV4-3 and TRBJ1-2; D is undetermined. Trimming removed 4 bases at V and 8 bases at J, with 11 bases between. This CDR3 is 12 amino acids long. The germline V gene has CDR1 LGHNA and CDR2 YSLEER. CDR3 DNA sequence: TGCGCCAGCAGCCCGACCTCTGGCGGCTACACCTTC. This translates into CASSPTSGGYTF.

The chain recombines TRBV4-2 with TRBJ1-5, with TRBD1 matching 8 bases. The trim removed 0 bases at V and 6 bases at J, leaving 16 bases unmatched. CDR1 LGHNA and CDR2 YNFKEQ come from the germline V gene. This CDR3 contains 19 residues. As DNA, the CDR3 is TGTGCCAGCAGCCAAGATAGGGCAGGGGGCCTCGTGGGGGGTCAGCCCCAGCATTTT. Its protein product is CASSQDRAGGLVGGQPQHF.

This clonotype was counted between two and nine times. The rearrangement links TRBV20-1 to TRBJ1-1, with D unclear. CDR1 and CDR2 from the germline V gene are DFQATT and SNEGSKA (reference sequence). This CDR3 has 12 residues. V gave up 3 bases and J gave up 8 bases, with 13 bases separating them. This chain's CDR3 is CSARLAYREAFF. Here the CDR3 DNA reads TGCAGTGCTAGGCTAGCCTACCGAGAAGCTTTCTTT.

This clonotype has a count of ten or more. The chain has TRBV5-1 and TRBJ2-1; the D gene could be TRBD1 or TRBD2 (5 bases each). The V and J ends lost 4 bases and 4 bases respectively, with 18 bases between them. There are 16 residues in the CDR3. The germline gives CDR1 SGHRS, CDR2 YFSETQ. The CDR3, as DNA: TGCGCCAGCAGCCCCGGGACCCTAGTGGTGTACAATGAGCAGTTCTTC. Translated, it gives CASSPGTLVVYNEQFF.

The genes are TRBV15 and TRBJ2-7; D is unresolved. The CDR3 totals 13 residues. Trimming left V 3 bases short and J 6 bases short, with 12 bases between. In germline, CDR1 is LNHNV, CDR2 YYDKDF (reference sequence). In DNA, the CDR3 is TGTGCCACCAGCAGTACAGCCTTCGGCGAGCAGTACGTC. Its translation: CATSSTAFGEQYV.

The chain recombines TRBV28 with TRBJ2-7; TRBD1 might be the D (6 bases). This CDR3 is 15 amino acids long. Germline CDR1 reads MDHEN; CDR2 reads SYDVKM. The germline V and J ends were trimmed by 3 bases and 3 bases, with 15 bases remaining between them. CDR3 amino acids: CASSFGGESFYEQYF. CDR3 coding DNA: TGTGCCAGCAGTTTTGGGGGCGAAAGCTTCTACGAGCAGTACTTC.

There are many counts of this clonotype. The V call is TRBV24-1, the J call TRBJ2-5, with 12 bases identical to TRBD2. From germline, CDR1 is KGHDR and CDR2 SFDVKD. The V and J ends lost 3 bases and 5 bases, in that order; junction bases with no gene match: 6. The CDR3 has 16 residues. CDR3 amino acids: CATSDPGLAGFETQYF. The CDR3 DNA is TGTGCCACCAGTGATCCCGGACTAGCGGGATTTGAGACCCAGTACTTC.

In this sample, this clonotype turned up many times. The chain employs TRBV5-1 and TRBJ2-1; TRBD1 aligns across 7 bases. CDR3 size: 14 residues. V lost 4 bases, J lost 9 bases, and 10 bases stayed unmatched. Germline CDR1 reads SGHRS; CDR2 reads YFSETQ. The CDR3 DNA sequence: TGCGCCAGCAGCGGGGGACACCCAGGGGGTGAGCAGTTCTTC. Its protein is CASSGGHPGGEQFF. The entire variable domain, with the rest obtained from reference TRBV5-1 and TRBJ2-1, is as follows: KAGVTQTPRYLIKTRGQQVTLSCSPISGHRSVSWYQQTPGQGLQFLFEYFSETQRNKGNFPGRFSGRQFSNSRSEMNVSTLELGDSALYLCASSGGHPGGEQFFGPGTRLTVL.

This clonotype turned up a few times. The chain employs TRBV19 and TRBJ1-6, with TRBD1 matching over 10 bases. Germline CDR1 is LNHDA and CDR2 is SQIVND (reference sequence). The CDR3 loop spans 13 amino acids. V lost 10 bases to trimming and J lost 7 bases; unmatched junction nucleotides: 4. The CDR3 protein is CAISDRGNSPLHF. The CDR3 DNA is TGTGCCATCTCGGACAGGGGGAATTCACCCCTCCACTTT.

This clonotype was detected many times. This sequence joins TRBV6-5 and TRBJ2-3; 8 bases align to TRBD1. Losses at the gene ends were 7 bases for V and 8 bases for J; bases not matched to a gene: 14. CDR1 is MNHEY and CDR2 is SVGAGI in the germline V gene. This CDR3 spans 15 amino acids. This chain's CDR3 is CASMVSTGVEGTQYF. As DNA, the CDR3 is TGTGCCAGCATGGTGTCGACAGGGGTTGAGGGTACGCAGTATTTT.

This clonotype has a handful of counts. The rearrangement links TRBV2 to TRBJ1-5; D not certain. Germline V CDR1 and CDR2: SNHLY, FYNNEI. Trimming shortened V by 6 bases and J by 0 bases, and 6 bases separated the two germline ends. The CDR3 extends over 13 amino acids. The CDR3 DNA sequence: TGTGCCAGCAGGGAATATAGCAATCAGCCCCAGCATTTT. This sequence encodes CASREYSNQPQHF.

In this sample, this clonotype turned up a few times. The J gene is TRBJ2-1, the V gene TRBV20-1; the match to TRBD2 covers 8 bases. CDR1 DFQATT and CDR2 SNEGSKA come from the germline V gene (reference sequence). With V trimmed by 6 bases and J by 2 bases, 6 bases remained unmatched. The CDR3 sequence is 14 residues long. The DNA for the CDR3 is TGCAGTGCCCCCCGGGGGGGGGCCTACAATGAGCAGTTCTTC. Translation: CSAPRGGAYNEQFF.

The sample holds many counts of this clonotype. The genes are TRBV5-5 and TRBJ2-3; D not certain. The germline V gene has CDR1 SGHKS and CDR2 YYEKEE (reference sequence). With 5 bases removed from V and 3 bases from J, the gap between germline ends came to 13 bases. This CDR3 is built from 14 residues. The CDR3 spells CASRQMPLTDTQYF. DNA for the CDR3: TGTGCCAGCAGACAGATGCCTTTGACAGATACGCAGTATTTT. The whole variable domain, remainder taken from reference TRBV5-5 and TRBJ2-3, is DAGVTQSPTHLIKTRGQQVTLRCSPISGHKSVSWYQQVLGQGPQFIFQYYEKEERGRGNFPDRFSARQFPNYSSELNVNALLLGDSALYLCASRQMPLTDTQYFGPGTRLTVL.

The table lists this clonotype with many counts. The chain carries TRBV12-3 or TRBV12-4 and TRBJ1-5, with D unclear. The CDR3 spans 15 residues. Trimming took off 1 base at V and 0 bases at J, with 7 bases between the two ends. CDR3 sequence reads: CASSLVVGSNQPQHF. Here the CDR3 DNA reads TGTGCCAGCAGTTTAGTTGTTGGTAGCAATCAGCCCCAGCATTTT.

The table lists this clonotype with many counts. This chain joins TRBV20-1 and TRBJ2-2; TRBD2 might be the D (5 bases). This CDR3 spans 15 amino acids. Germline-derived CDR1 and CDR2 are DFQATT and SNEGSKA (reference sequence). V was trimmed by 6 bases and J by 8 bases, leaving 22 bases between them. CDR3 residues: CSAPRGNFLTGELFF. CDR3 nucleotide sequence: TGCAGTGCCCCCCGGGGTAACTTCTTAACAGGGGAGCTGTTTTTT.

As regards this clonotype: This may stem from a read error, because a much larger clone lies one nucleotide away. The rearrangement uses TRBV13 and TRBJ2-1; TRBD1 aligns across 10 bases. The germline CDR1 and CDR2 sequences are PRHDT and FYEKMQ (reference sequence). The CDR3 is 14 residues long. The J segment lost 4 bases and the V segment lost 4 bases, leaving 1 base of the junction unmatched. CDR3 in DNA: TGTGCCAGCAGCTCGGGACAGGGGTACAATGAGCAGTTCTTC. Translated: CASSSGQGYNEQFF.